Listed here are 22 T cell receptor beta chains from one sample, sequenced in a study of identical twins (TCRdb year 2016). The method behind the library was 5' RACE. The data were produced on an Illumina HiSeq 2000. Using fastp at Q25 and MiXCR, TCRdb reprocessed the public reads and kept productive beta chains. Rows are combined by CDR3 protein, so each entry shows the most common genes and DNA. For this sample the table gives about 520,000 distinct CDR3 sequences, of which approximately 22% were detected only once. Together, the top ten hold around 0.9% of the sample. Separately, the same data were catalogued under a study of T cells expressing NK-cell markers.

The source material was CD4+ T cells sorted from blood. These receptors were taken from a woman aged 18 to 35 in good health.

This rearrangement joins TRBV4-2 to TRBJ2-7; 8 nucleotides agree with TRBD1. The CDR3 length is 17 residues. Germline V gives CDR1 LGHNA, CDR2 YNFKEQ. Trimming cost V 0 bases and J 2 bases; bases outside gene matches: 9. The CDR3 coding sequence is TGTGCCAGCAGCCAAGATGGGGACAGGTGGTATACCTACGAGCAGTACTTC. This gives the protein CASSQDGDRWYTYEQYF.

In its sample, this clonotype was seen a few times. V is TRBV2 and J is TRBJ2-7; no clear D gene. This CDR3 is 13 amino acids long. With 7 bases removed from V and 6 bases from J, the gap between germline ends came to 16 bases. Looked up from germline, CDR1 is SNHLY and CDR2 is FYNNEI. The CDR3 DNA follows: TGTGCCAGCAACTATGACCACCGTCCCGAGCAGTACTTC. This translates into CASNYDHRPEQYF.

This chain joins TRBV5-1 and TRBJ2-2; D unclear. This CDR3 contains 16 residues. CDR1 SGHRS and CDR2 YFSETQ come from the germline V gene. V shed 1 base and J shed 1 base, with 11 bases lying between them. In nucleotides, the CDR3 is TGCGCCAGCAGCTTGCGATCAGCTGGGAACACCGGGGAGCTGTTTTTT. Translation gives CASSLRSAGNTGELFF.

The CDR3 bases are TGCAGTGCTAGAGATCCGGTAGCCCTCCACGAGCAGTACTTC. Protein sequence: CSARDPVALHEQYF. The chain combines TRBV20-1 with TRBJ2-7; D uncertain. In germline, CDR1 is DFQATT, CDR2 SNEGSKA (reference sequence). The CDR3 has 14 amino acids. The V end lost 0 bases, the J end lost 5 bases, and 14 bases lay between the germline ends.

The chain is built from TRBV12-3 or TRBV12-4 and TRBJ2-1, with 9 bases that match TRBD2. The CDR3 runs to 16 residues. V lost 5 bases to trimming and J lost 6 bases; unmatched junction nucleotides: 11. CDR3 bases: TGTGCCAGCAGTCTGGGCCCGGGACTAGCAAGCAATGAGCAGTTCTTC. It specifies CASSLGPGLASNEQFF.

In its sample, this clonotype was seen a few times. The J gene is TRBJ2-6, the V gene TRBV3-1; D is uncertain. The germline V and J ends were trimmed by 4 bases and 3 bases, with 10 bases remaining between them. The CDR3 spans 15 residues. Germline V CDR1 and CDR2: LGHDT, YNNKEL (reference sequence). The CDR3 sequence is CASSPRVYGANVLTF. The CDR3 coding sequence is TGTGCCAGCAGCCCACGGGTTTATGGGGCCAACGTCCTGACTTTC.

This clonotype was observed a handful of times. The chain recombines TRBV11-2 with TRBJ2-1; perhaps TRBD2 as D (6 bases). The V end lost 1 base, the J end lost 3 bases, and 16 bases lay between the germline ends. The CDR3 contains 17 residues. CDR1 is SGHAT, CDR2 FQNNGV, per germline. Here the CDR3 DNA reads TGTGCCAGCAGCTTAGGGGTTGCGGGGCTACACTACAATGAGCAGTTCTTC. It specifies CASSLGVAGLHYNEQFF.

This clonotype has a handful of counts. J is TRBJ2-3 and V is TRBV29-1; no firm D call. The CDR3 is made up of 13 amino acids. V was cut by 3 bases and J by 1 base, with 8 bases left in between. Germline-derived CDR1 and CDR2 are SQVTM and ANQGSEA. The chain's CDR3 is CSVETARTDTQYF. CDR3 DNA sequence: TGCAGCGTTGAGACCGCCCGCACAGATACGCAGTATTTT.

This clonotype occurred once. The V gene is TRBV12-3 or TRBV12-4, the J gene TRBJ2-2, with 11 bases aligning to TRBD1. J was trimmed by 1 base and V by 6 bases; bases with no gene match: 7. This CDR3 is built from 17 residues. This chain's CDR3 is CASSPTGTGGNTGELFF. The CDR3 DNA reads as TGTGCCAGCAGCCCAACCGGGACAGGGGGGAACACCGGGGAGCTGTTTTTT.

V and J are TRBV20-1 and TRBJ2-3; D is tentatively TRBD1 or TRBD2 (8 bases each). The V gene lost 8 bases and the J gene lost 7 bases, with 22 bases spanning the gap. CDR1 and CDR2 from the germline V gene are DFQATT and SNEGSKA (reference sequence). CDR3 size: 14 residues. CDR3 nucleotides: TGCAGTCCCGGGGGGGTTGGACAGGGCAATACGCAGTATTTT. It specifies CSPGGVGQGNTQYF.

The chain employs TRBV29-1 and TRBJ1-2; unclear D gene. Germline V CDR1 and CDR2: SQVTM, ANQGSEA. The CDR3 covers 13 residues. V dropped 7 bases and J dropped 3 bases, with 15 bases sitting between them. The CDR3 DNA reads TGCAGCGCCGGAGATGAAAGCGACTATGGCTACACCTTC. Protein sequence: CSAGDESDYGYTF. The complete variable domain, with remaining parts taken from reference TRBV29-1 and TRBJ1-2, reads SAVISQKPSRDICQRGTSLTIQCQVDSQVTMMFWYRQQPGQSLTLIATANQGSEATYESGFVIDKFPISRPNLTFSTLTVSNMSPEDSSIYLCSAGDESDYGYTFGSGTRLTVV.

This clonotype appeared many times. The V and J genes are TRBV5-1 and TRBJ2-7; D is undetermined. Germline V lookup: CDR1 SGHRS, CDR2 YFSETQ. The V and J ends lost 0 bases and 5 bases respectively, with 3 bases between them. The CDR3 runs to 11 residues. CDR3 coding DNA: TGCGCCAGCAGCTTGGATAACGAGCAGTACTTC. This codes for CASSLDNEQYF.

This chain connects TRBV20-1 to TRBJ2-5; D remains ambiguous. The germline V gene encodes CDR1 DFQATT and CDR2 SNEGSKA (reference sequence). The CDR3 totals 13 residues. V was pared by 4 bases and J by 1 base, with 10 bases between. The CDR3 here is CSAKPSVQETQYF. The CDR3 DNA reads TGCAGTGCTAAACCAAGCGTCCAAGAGACCCAGTACTTC.

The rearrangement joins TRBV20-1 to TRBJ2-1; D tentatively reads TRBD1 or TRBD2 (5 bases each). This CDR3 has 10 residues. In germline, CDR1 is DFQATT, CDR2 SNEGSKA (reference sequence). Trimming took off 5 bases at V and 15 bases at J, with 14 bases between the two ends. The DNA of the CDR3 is TGCAGTGCTCTGGGACCTACTTCGTTCTTC. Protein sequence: CSALGPTSFF.

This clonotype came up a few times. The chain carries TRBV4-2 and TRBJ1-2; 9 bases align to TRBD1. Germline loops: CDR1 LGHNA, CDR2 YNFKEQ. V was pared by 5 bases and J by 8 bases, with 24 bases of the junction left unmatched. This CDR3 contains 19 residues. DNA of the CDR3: TGTGCCAGCAGCATTCCGGGACAGGGATCCCCCTATGAGACCGGCGGCTACACCTTC. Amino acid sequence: CASSIPGQGSPYETGGYTF.

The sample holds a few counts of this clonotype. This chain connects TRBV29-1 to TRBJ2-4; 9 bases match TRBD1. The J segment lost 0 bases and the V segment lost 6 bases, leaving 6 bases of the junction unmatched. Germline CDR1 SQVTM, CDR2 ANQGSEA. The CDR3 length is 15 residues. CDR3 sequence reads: CSVGDRETAKNIQYF. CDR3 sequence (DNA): TGCAGCGTCGGGGACAGGGAGACAGCCAAAAACATTCAGTACTTC.

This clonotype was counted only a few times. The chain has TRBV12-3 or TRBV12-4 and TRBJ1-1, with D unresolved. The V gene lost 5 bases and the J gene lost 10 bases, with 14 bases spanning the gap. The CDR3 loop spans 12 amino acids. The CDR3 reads CASSTTVPGAFF. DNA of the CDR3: TGTGCCAGCAGTACTACAGTTCCAGGAGCTTTCTTT.

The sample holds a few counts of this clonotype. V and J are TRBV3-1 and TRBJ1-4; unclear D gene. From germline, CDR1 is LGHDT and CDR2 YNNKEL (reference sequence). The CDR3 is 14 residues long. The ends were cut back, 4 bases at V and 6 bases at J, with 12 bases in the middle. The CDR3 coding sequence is TGTGCCAGCAGCCGTCGGGCTAGTCATGAAAAACTGTTTTTT. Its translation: CASSRRASHEKLFF.

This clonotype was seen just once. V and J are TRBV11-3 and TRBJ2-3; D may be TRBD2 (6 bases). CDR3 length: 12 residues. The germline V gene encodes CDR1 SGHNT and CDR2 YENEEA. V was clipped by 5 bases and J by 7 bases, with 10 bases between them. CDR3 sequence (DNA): TGTGCCAGCAGCCCCGGAGGGCATACGCAGTATTTT. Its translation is CASSPGGHTQYF. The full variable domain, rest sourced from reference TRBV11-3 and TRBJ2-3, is EAGVVQSPRYKIIEKKQPVAFWCNPISGHNTLYWYLQNLGQGPELLIRYENEEAVDDSQLPKDRFSAERLKGVDSTLKIQPAELGDSAVYLCASSPGGHTQYFGPGTRLTVL.

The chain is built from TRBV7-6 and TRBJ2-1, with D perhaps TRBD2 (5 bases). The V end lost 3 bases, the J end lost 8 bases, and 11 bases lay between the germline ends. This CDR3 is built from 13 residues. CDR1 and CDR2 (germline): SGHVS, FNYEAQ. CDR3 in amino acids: CASSFTGTHEQFF. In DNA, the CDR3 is TGTGCCAGCAGCTTTACGGGAACACATGAGCAGTTCTTC.

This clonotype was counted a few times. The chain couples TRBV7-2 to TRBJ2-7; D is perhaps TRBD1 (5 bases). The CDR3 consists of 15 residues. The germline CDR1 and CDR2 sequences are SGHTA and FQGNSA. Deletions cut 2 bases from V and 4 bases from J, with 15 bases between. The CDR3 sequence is CASSLSLLTDYEQYF. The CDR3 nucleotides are TGTGCCAGCAGCTTAAGCCTGCTGACAGATTACGAGCAGTACTTC.

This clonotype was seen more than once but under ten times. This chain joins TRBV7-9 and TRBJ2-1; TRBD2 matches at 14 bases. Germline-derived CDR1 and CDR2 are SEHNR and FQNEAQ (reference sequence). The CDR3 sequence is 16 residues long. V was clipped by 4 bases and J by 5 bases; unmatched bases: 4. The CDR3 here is CASSWGLAGVDNEQFF. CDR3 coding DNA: TGTGCCAGCAGCTGGGGACTAGCGGGAGTAGACAATGAGCAGTTCTTC.